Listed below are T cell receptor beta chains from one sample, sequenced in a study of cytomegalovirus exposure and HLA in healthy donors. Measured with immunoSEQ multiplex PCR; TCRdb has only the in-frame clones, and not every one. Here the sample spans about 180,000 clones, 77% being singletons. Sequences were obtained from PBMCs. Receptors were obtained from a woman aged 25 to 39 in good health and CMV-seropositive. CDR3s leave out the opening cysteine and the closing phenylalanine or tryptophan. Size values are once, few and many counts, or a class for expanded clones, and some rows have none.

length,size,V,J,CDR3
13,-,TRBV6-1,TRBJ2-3,ASSEGPISTDTQY
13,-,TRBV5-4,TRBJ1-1,ASNFGTGGSAEAF
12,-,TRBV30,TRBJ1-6,AWSGGNGNSPLH
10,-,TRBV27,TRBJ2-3,ASSFRGDTQY
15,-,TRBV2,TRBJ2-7,ASIPTGDLAIAWEQY
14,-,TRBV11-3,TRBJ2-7,ASTHGGLAGFYEQY
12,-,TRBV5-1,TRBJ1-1,ASSSTPSNTEAF
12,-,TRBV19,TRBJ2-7,ASSITSRAYEQY
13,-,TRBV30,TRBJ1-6,AWSGLQGPDSPLH
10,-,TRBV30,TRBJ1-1,ACNRGRTEAF
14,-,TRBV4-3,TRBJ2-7,ASSQEAGGPSYEQY
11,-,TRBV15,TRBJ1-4,ATSREGGEKLF
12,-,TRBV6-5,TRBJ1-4,ASSFRDRGTELF
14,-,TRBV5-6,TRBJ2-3,ASSLGNRGQADTQY
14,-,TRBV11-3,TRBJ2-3,ASSLESGGGTDTQY
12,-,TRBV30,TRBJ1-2,AWREDRGPVRTT
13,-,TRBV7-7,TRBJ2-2,ASSRRDWQSGELF
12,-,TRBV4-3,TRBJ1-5,ASAKDRGNQPQH
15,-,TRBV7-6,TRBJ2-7,ASSYGLAGGLTYEQY
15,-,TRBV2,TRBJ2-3,AIPLGGRAGITDTQY
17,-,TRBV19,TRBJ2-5,ASSIDTGTGLRGQETQY
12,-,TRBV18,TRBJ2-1,ASSPLSSGNEQF
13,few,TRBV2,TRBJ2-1,ASAERTSVYNEQF
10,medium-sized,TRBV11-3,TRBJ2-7,ASTLNSYEQY
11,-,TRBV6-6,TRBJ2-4,ASSSGWGNIQY
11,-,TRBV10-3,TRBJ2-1,AISGGTGDEQF
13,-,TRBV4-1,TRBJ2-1,ASSPGTTYYNEQF